Listed here are 5 T cell receptor beta chains from one sample, sequenced in a study of cytomegalovirus exposure and HLA in healthy donors. Use of 60 Vbeta and 13 Jbeta primers characterized the PCR. TCRdb keeps only in-frame clones here, not all; method: immunoSEQ multiplex PCR. The sample lists approximately 100,000 clones; approximately 76% were seen once. Input material: PBMCs. These receptor sequences come from a man aged 40-49 years in good health and CMV-seronegative.

The chain has TRBV5-3 and TRBJ1-2; possibly TRBD1 for D (5 bases). TRBV5-3 is noted as an ORF with a role that remains uncertain. The CDR3 has 15 amino acids. V was pared by 4 bases and J by 4 bases, with 17 bases between. CDR3: CARSDGGGCTYGYTF. The CDR3 region has the DNA TGTGCCAGAAGCGATGGGGGGGGGTGTACCTATGGCTACACCTTC.

This clone was observed once. The chain couples TRBV18 to TRBJ1-1; perhaps TRBD1 as D (5 bases). The CDR3 is 13 amino acids. Trimming shortened V by 6 bases and J by 3 bases, and 11 bases separated the two germline ends. The germline gives CDR1 KGHSH, CDR2 LQKENI. CDR3 in amino acids: CASSGGTYTEAFF. In DNA form, the CDR3 reads TGTGCCAGCTCGGGGGGGACTTACACTGAAGCTTTCTTT.

The chain has TRBV28 and TRBJ2-1, with 7 bases identical to TRBD2. The CDR3 totals 12 residues. V lost 10 bases, J lost 7 bases, and 7 bases stayed unmatched. Germline CDR1 reads MDHEN; CDR2 reads SYDVKM. The CDR3 DNA reads as TGTGCCACCTCTAGCGGAATAAATGAGCAGTTCTTC. Translation gives CATSSGINEQFF.

The chain employs TRBV15 and TRBJ1-4; 7 nucleotides align to TRBD1. V gave up 0 bases and J gave up 7 bases; unmatched junction bases: 8. Germline-derived CDR1 and CDR2 are LNHNV and YYDKDF (reference sequence). The CDR3 covers 16 residues. The CDR3: CATSREFRGAGEKLFF. CDR3 nucleotides: TGTGCCACCAGCAGAGAATTCAGGGGGGCGGGTGAAAAACTGTTTTTT.

The sample holds one count of this clone. V usage is TRBV6-5 and J usage is TRBJ1-1, with D hard to call. CDR1 MNHEY and CDR2 SVGAGI come from the germline V gene. V was clipped by 2 bases and J by 4 bases, with 14 bases between them. The CDR3 is 15 amino acids. CDR3 protein: CASSYLQALGTEAFF. As DNA, the CDR3 is TGTGCCAGCAGTTACCTCCAGGCCCTTGGCACTGAAGCTTTCTTT.